Reported below is one T cell receptor beta chain. The antigen remains undetermined. These data belong to a study of blood T cells in healthy people across ages. Together with a sample-barcoded 5' primer, a J-beta primer mix was included in a second PCR lasting roughly 6 to 12 cycles. Each sample yielded at least 3 million CDR3-containing paired-end reads. Using its own MiXCR run on the 5' RACE reads, TCRdb lists one record per CDR3 protein. The sample carries 1.5 million to 2 million distinct CDR3 sequences, approximately 30% recorded once. Study-wide points: Long-lived donors carried more naive CD4+ cells and greater diversity than aged donors. Correlation between TCR beta diversity and naive T cell percentage was strong. Measured against age, TCR beta diversity per million T cells decreased in a roughly linear manner.

Germline CDR1 is MDHEN and CDR2 is SYDVKM. Trimming removed 4 bases from V and 5 bases from J, with 8 bases in between. The CDR3 is 12 amino acids. The J gene is TRBJ1-1, the V gene TRBV28; D is ambiguous. The sequence was collected from a woman aged 25 to 39 in good health. Sequenced material: blood. The CDR3 here is CASSSSLTEAFF. The CDR3 DNA reads as TGTGCCAGCAGTTCATCCTTGACTGAAGCTTTCTTT.